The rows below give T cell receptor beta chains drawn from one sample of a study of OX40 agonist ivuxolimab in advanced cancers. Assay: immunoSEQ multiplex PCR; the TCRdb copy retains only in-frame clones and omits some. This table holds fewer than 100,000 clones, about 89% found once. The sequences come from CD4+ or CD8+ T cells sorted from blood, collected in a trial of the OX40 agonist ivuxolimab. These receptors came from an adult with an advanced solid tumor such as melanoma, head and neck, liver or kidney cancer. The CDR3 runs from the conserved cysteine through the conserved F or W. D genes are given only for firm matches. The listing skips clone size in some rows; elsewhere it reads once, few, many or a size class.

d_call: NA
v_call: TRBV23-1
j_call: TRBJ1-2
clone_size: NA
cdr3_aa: CASTPSEGAGYGYTF
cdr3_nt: TGCGCCAGCACCCCATCGGAAGGGGCTGGCTATGGCTACACCTTC

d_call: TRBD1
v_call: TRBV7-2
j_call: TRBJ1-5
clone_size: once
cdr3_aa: CASSLGTGDFQPQHF
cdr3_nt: TGTGCCAGCAGCCTTGGGACAGGGGACTTCCAGCCCCAGCATTTT

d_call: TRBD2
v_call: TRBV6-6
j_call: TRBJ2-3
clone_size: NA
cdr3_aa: CASSFGLVPDTQYF
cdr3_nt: TGTGCCAGCAGTTTCGGACTAGTCCCAGATACGCAGTATTTT

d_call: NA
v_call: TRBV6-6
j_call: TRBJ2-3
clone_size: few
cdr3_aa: CASSYGGAADTQYF
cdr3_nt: TGTGCCAGCAGTTACGGGGGGGCCGCAGATACGCAGTATTTT

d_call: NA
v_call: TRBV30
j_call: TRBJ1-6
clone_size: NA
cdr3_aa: CAWSVNPKDSPLHF
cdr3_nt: TGTGCCTGGAGTGTCAACCCTAAAGATTCACCCCTCCACTTT

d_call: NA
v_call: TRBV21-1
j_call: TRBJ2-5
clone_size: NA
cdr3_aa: CASSKSGPRETQYF
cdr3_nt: TGTGCCAGCAGCAAGAGTGGGCCGAGAGAGACCCAGTACTTC

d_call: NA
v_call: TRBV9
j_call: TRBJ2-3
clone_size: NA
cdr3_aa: CASSLRTVPTDTQYF
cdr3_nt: TGTGCCAGCAGCTTAAGGACAGTGCCCACAGATACGCAGTATTTT

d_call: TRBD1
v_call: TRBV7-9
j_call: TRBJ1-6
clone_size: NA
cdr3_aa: CASSDSGQGRSPLHF
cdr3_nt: TGTGCCAGCAGCGATTCGGGACAGGGGCGGTCACCCCTCCACTTT

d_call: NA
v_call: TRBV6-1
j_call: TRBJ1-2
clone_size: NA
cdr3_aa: CASSETPGRVGYTF
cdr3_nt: TGTGCCAGCAGTGAAACCCCCGGACGTGTAGGCTACACCTTC

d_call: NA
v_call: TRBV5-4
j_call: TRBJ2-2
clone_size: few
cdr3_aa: CASSLTPSHETGELFF
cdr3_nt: TGTGCCAGCAGCTTGACGCCTAGTCATGAAACCGGGGAGCTGTTTTTT

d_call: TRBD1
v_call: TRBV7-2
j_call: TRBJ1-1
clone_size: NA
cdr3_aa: CASSLAWDRAGTEAFF
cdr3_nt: TGTGCCAGCAGCTTAGCCTGGGACAGGGCGGGCACTGAAGCTTTCTTT

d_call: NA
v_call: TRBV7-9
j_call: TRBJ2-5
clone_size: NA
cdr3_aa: CASSLARAETQYF
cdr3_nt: TGTGCCAGCAGCCTCGCAAGGGCGGAGACCCAGTACTTC

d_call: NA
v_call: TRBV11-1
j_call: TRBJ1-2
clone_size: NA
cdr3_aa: CASSPPRGGYTF
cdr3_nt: TGTGCCAGCAGCCCGCCGAGAGGGGGCTACACCTTC

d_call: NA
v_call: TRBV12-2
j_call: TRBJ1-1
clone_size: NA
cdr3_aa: CASRCGQGKTEAFF
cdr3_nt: TGTGCAAGTCGCTGTGGACAGGGAAAGACTGAAGCTTTCTTT

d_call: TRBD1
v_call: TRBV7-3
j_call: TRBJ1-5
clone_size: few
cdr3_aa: CASSAPTGGNQPQHF
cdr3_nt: TGTGCCAGCAGCGCCCCGACAGGGGGCAATCAGCCCCAGCATTTT

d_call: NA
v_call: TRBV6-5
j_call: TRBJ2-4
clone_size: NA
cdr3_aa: CASRLGQKNIQYF
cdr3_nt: TGTGCCAGCAGACTTGGACAGAAAAACATTCAGTACTTC

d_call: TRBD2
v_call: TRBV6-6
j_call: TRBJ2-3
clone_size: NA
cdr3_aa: CASSWTSGGADTQYF
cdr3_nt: TGTGCCAGCAGTTGGACTAGCGGGGGGGCAGATACGCAGTATTTT

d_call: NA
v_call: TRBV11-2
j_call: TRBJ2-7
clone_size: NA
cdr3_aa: CASSSALGSSYEQYF
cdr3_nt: TGTGCCAGCAGCTCCGCGTTAGGGTCCTCCTACGAGCAGTACTTC

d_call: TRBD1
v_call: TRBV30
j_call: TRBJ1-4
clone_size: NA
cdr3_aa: CAWRGRQGDFEKLFF
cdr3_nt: TGTGCCTGGAGGGGGAGACAGGGGGATTTTGAAAAACTGTTTTTT

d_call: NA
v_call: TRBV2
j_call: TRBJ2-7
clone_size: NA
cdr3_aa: CASRGTASYEQYF
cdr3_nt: TGTGCCAGCAGGGGCACAGCATCCTACGAGCAGTACTTC

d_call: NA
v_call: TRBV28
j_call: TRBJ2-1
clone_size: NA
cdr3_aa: CASSLYKAGDWELNEQFF
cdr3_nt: TGTGCCAGCAGTTTGTACAAAGCGGGTGATTGGGAACTCAATGAGCAGTTCTTC

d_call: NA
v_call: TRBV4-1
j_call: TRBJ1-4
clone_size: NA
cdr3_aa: CASSQDRGTTGGEKLFF
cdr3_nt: TGCGCCAGCAGCCAAGATCGTGGGACGACTGGGGGTGAAAAACTGTTTTTT

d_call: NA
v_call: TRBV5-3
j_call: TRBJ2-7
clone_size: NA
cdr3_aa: CARSLEGRLSYEQYF
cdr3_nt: TGTGCCAGAAGCTTAGAGGGCAGGCTTTCCTACGAGCAGTACTTC

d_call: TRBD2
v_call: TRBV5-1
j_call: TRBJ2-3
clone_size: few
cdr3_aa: CASSFPFPGSVAGADTQYF
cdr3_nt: TGCGCCAGCAGCTTCCCTTTTCCGGGCTCAGTGGCGGGGGCAGATACGCAGTATTTT

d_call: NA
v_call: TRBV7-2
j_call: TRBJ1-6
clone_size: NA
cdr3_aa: CASTRDQYRALHF
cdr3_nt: TGTGCCAGCACCCGGGACCAATACCGGGCCCTCCACTTT

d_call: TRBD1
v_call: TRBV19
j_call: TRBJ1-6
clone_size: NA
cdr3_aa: CASRTTGTGGNSPLHF
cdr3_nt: TGTGCCAGTAGGACTACCGGGACAGGGGGGAATTCACCCCTCCACTTT

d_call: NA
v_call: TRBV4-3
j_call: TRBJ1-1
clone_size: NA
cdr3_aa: CASSQGHQNTEAFF
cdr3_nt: TGCGCTAGCAGTCAGGGACACCAGAACACTGAAGCTTTCTTT

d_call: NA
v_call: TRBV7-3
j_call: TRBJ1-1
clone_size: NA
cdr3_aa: CASSPRIMRGSNTEAFF
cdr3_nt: TGTGCCAGCAGCCCGAGGATAATGAGGGGGTCAAACACTGAAGCTTTCTTT

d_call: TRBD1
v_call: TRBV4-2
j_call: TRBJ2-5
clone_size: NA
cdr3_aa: CASSPGTGIVEETQYF
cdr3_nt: TGTGCCAGCAGCCCCGGGACAGGGATAGTTGAAGAGACCCAGTACTTC

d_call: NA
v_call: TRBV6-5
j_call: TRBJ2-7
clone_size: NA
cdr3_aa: CASSPRANEQYF
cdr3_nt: TGTGCCAGCAGCCCTAGGGCCAACGAGCAGTACTTC

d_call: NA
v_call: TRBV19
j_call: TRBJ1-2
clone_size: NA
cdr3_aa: CASSTEGTSNYGYTF
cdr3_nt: TGTGCCAGTAGTACCGAGGGGACATCTAACTATGGCTACACCTTC

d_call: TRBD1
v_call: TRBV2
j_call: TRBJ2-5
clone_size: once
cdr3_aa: CASSEAGTVRETQYF
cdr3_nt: TGTGCCAGCAGTGAAGCGGGGACAGTCCGGGAGACCCAGTACTTC

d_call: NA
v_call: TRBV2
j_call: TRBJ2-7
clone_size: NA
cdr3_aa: CASRATGGGSEQYF
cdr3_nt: TGTGCCAGCAGGGCAACAGGGGGAGGGTCCGAGCAGTACTTC